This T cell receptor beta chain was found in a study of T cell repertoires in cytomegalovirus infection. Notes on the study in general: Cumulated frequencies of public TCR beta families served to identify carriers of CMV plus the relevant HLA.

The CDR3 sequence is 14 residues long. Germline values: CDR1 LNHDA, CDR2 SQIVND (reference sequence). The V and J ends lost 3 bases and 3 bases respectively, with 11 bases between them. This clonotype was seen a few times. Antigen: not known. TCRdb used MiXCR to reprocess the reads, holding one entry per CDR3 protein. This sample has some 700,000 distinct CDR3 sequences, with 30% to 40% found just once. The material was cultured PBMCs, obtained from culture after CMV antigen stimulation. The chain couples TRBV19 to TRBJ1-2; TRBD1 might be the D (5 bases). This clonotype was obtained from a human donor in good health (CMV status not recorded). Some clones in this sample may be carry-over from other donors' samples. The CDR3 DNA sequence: TGTGCCAGTAGTATTCTTAGGGGCTACTATGGCTACACCTTC. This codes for CASSILRGYYGYTF.